The sequence of this TCR beta chain was determined in a study of blood T cell repertoires in COVID-19. Sequenced by immunoSEQ multiplex PCR; TCRdb stores in-frame clones only, minus some. Of approximately 150,000 clones detected, 70% to 90% appear once; the ten largest clones hold roughly 3.5%. The V and J ends lost 10 bases and 3 bases respectively, with 14 bases between them. Per germline, CDR1 LNHDA and CDR2 SQIVND (reference sequence). This CDR3 is built from 13 residues. The sample comprised PBMCs or T cells enriched from blood (not recorded which). J is TRBJ2-3 and V is TRBV19, with TRBD1 as a possible D gene (6 bases). The receptor was derived from a woman in her fifties or sixties with acute COVID-19. The CDR3 DNA sequence: TGTGCCATAGGAATACAGGGAACAGATACGCAGTATTTT. Its translation is CAIGIQGTDTQYF.